This T cell receptor beta chain was profiled in a study of blood T cell repertoires in COVID-19. Study-level information: COVID-19 samples, acute and convalescent, were from the United States, Italy and Spain. PBMCs, B-cell-depleted T cells, or T cells provided the cDNA or gDNA that made up the material.

Enrolled during active infection, Seattle patients were then followed longitudinally. The V end lost 3 bases, the J end lost 0 bases, and 5 bases lay between the germline ends. CDR1 is LNHDA, CDR2 SQIVND, per germline (reference sequence). There are 13 residues in the CDR3. The protocol was immunoSEQ multiplex PCR, while the TCRdb copy is restricted to in-frame clones and leaves out a portion. There are around 140,000 clones in the sample; around nine tenths occur only once, and 11% lies in the top ten. The J gene is TRBJ1-1, the V gene TRBV19; D not resolved. This TCR derives from a woman aged 70-85 years with COVID-19, enrolled during active disease. Sequenced: peripheral blood. The CDR3 region is CASSISVNTEAFF. DNA for the CDR3: TGTGCCAGTAGTATCTCAGTGAACACTGAAGCTTTCTTT.